A selection of T cell receptor beta chains follows, all from one sample in a study of cytomegalovirus exposure and HLA in healthy donors. The repertoire was sequenced with immunoSEQ multiplex PCR; TCRdb's copy has only in-frame clones and lacks some. The table lists some 140,000 clones, approximately 71% of them singletons. Specimen: PBMCs. These receptors came from a woman in her sixties or seventies in good health and CMV-seronegative. Both conserved end residues are trimmed from each CDR3. D genes are given only for firm matches. Only part of the rows carry a size: once, few, many, or a class if the clone is expanded.

D gene	clone size	V gene	J gene	CDR3 protein
TRBD2	NA	TRBV4-1	TRBJ2-3	ASSQGGLAGSTDTQY
NA	NA	TRBV28	TRBJ1-1	ASTLQGSEAF
NA	NA	TRBV10-1	TRBJ2-1	ASSAARGLYNEQF
NA	NA	TRBV7-9	TRBJ2-5	ASSLALHETQY
NA	NA	TRBV25-1	TRBJ1-6	ASSATGTLVSPLH
NA	NA	TRBV19	TRBJ1-2	ASSIMPSDYT
NA	NA	TRBV7-2	TRBJ1-1	ASSLALGVGTNTEAF
TRBD1	NA	TRBV7-9	TRBJ2-7	ASSLKPGQDYEQY
TRBD1	NA	TRBV5-1	TRBJ2-7	ASTNGPGQTLPVG
NA	NA	TRBV5-1	TRBJ2-7	ASSWGDHTSYEQY
TRBD1	NA	TRBV6-5	TRBJ1-2	ASRDRQGSFRGYT
TRBD2	once	TRBV2	TRBJ2-1	ASSEEGLAVNEQF
TRBD1	once	TRBV2	TRBJ2-7	ATSDRDEQY
NA	NA	TRBV7-9	TRBJ1-1	ASSLQNTEAF
TRBD1	NA	TRBV5-6	TRBJ2-3	ASRPTGAMALGTDTQY
TRBD1	once	TRBV14	TRBJ2-7	ASSQGTGYTLEQY
NA	NA	TRBV4-1	TRBJ1-1	ASSRRGTPQAF
NA	NA	TRBV7-9	TRBJ2-2	ASSQRGGNTGELF
NA	NA	TRBV5-8	TRBJ1-1	ASSLTRGAEAF
TRBD1	NA	TRBV5-1	TRBJ2-7	ASSLGTGGYEQY
TRBD2	NA	TRBV29-1	TRBJ2-5	SGGGGQETQY
TRBD2	few	TRBV11-3	TRBJ2-3	ASSQTSGGGTQY
NA	NA	TRBV14	TRBJ2-3	ASSQTVSSTDTQY
TRBD2	NA	TRBV29-1	TRBJ2-1	SVAGTSGSGSYNEQF
NA	NA	TRBV19	TRBJ1-1	ASSIERMNTEAF
NA	NA	TRBV11-2	TRBJ2-7	ASSISDKTYEQY
TRBD2	NA	TRBV2	TRBJ2-3	ASSGGLAADTQY
NA	once	TRBV15	TRBJ2-5	ATSIGEETQY
TRBD1	NA	TRBV28	TRBJ2-6	ASSQGQGGRANVLT
TRBD1	NA	TRBV15	TRBJ1-1	ATSTGTEPNTEAF
TRBD2	NA	TRBV6-5	TRBJ2-3	ASSRLAGGTDTQY
NA	NA	TRBV6-5	TRBJ2-5	ASSYSRVQETQY
NA	NA	TRBV9	TRBJ2-5	ASSALGGAGETQY
NA	NA	TRBV5-1	TRBJ2-7	ASSLREQY
NA	NA	TRBV7-3	TRBJ2-2	ASTAAKGAAGELF
NA	NA	TRBV18	TRBJ2-3	ASSPRDRDTQY
TRBD1	few	TRBV30	TRBJ1-4	AWSRNRGSNEKLF
NA	NA	TRBV28	TRBJ1-2	ASSPTRNYGYT
TRBD1	NA	TRBV5-4	TRBJ1-1	ASSRDRGSGAF
TRBD2	NA	TRBV28	TRBJ2-7	ASSPNWGGEWGEQY
TRBD2	NA	TRBV10-3	TRBJ2-7	AISAGTSGGVSYEQY
TRBD1	NA	TRBV30	TRBJ1-1	AWAQGQGETEAF
NA	NA	TRBV4-1	TRBJ2-3	ASSQQRGVSTDTQY
TRBD1	few	TRBV29-1	TRBJ1-2	SVVKSPGQGNYGYT
NA	NA	TRBV4-2	TRBJ2-3	ASSTREPDTQY
NA	NA	TRBV4-1	TRBJ1-1	ASSPTRSGGDEGEAF
NA	NA	TRBV5-1	TRBJ2-3	ASSQVYGGTDTQY
TRBD1	once	TRBV7-6	TRBJ2-4	ASSSTGYTGKNIQY